This T cell receptor beta chain was recovered during a study of beta chain features in type 1 diabetes. Study conclusions and caveats: TCRB CDR3s were moderately but significantly shorter in Type 1 diabetes patients in all four CD4+ subsets.

The germline V and J ends were trimmed by 3 bases and 1 base, with 10 bases remaining between them. CDR1 is SGDLS and CDR2 is YYNGEE in the germline V gene. The CDR3 runs to 14 residues. This clone was detected a few times. Its antigen is currently unknown. All of the isolated RNA was reverse transcribed, so expressed TCRB transcripts were sequenced. Produced via immunoSEQ multiplex PCR; TCRdb's table is partial and in-frame only. This table has some 370,000 clones, around 10% appearing once. The V gene is TRBV9, the J gene TRBJ1-1; D is unclear. The sequence came from a man aged 25-45 years with type 1 diabetes. Sequencing used central memory CD4+ T cells from blood. CDR3 DNA sequence: TGTGCCAGCAGCGCCACGAGATGGAACACTGAAGCTTTCTTT. Translating gives CASSATRWNTEAFF.